Listed below are T cell receptor beta chains from one sample, sequenced in a study of control samples from healthy donors and cancer patients. Only in-frame clones appear in the TCRdb table, and some are missing; sequencing was by immunoSEQ multiplex PCR. Here the sample spans roughly 79,000 clones, more than 80% being singletons. The sequencing sample was made of blood. The receptors were sampled from a man aged 45-60 years in good health. Both conserved end residues are part of each CDR3.

j_call v_call cdr3_aa
TRBJ2-3 TRBV11-3 CASSPRQGGADTQYF
TRBJ1-2 TRBV9 CASSTGQGRDTGYGYTF
TRBJ2-6 TRBV2 CASRIMNSEANVLTF
TRBJ2-4 TRBV18 CASSPPGWGAEGKNIQYF
TRBJ2-7 TRBV21-1 CASSKRGQGYEQYF
TRBJ1-2 TRBV5-6 CASSPPGQGYGYTF
TRBJ2-7 TRBV6-5 CASSNGDSPYEQYF
TRBJ1-5 TRBV5-1 CASSLDGQGNQPQHF
TRBJ1-4 TRBV28 CASSSSSATNEKLFF
TRBJ2-7 TRBV7-2 CASSQTSLHEQYF
TRBJ2-7 TRBV7-8 CASSQSGREYEQYF
TRBJ2-3 TRBV7-2 CASSLEPGGRRWGTDTQYF
TRBJ1-2 TRBV5-6 CASSLPGRTTTLGAYGYTF
TRBJ1-2 TRBV19 CASSSAVDSNYGYTF
TRBJ1-1 TRBV4-3 CASSLRPGQGGFAFF
TRBJ2-7 TRBV7-9 CASSEIRTVSYEQYF
TRBJ2-1 TRBV13 CASSFRNWDIAYNEQFF
TRBJ2-1 TRBV7-6 CASSSLNEQFF
TRBJ1-3 TRBV11-2 CASSLGQGPDTIYF
TRBJ2-1 TRBV25-1 CASSERANEQFF
TRBJ2-2 TRBV30 CARGRGSSGSADGELFF
TRBJ1-2 TRBV2 CASTRTGAQVYGYTF
TRBJ1-3 TRBV12-3/TRBV12-4 CASTLKGRNTIYF
TRBJ2-6 TRBV6-2/TRBV6-3 CASSHRDKSGANVLTF
TRBJ1-1 TRBV29-1 CSVGWSRTEAFF
TRBJ1-1 TRBV4-2 CASSQGRGPNTEAFF
TRBJ2-7 TRBV6-5 CASSPRSGRGEQYF
TRBJ2-6 TRBV3-1/TRBV3-2 CASSPEIRGSGGANVLTF